This TCR beta chain stems from a study of identical twins listed by TCRdb under 2016. About the full investigation: To test whether fetal clonotypes persist, the study used deep sequencing on TCR alpha and beta repertoires from monozygotic twins, unrelated adults of various ages, and cord blood. To rule out contamination, replicate twin experiments were performed at different times with different library preparation protocols. Paper-wide results and their limitations: In monozygotic twins, recombination models systematically underestimated out-of-frame TCR alpha sharing, but the models matched the sharing seen between unrelated individuals. Because the same donors could not be followed over many years, the conclusions relied on cross-sectional statistical analysis. Compared with coincidental sharing between unrelated individuals, out-of-frame TCR alpha sequences shared between twins showed an excess of sequences with low generation probability. Zero-insertion analyses could be partly confounded by invariant T cells such as MAIT and iNKT, although diverse VJ usage argued against such confounding for most clonotypes. A weaker excess of twin sharing was found in beta out-of-frame sequences because the signal-to-noise ratio was lowered by fewer shared sequences. Abundant cord blood beta clonotypes had fewer insertions, young adult naive repertoires showed a similar but weaker trend, and memory repertoires showed no such trend.

Every donor in the study was a healthy Caucasian. The study also sequenced three unrelated non-twin adults: a male aged 18 to 29, a male aged 50 to 60 and a female aged 50 to 60. Using Miltenyi CD45RO+ enrichment and human naive T-cell isolation kits, memory (CD45RO+) and naive T cells were isolated from PBMC. CDR3 length: 16 amino acids, cysteine to phenylalanine. Solely the CDR3 DNA is kept, with 48 bases framed from the first base. CDR1 and CDR2, per the germline V gene, are ENHRY and SYGVKD. V is shortened by 0 bases, J by 1 base, and the region joining them spans 10 bases. The library was obtained by 5' RACE. Sequencing used an Illumina HiSeq 2000. Template switching added a universal primer binding site, and the final cDNA carried a unique molecular identifier that allowed TCR cDNA molecules to be counted accurately. First-strand cDNA for TCR alpha and beta chains was synthesized from specific primers in the conserved constant-segment region. To control for contamination, every cDNA library was double barcoded, receiving both a SMART-Mk sample barcode and Illumina barcodes. Two successive PCR steps introduced TruSeq adapter sequences along with Illumina sample barcodes. Sequencing of the TCR alpha and beta cDNA libraries was done on the Illumina HiSeq platform using custom primers. On the study's bioinformatics: MiGEC was used to process raw reads and extract unique molecular identifiers, and MiXCR was used to find CDR3 positions. Recombination models were inferred per individual with the repgenHMM and IGoR tools using an EM algorithm. The analysis of shared clonotypes was done with the tcR package in R, with sharing normalized by the product of cloneset sizes. To study raw recombination free of thymic and clonal selection effects, out-of-frame nonproductive sequences were analyzed. TCRdb reanalyzed the raw reads on its own, using fastp at Q25 for trimming and MiXCR for clone calling, and kept in-frame beta chains. Every distinct CDR3 protein forms one entry, paired with its most common genes and DNA. TCRdb's processing, not the authors', yielded these V and J calls. The sample records fewer than 450,000 distinct CDR3 sequences, 9% to 10% of which are singletons. The top ten clonotypes cover around 8.6% of the sample.

This clonotype was observed a handful of times. Its target antigen remains unknown. No per-base quality is available; no much larger clone lies one base away. The sequence derives from a woman between 45 and 60 years old in good health. The source material was naive T cells sorted from blood. Read against the paper, the sample's cell subset or site label means: cells isolated with a human naive T-cell isolation kit. The chain employs TRBV10-3 and TRBJ1-3, with the D segment identity uncertain. The DNA sequence is given as TGTGCCATCAGTGAGTCGACTTGGAGTTCTGGAAACACCATATATTTT. Its translation reads: CAISESTWSSGNTIYF.